Sequencing of this T cell receptor (beta chain) was carried out in a study of long-term antiretroviral therapy in people with HIV. Across the whole study: The oldest specimens predate the 2015 immediate-ART recommendation by about a decade. General observations from the study: Blood draws took place between about 2003 and 2017 and possibly involved older ART regimens. Comparison with controls showed narrower CDR3 length ranges in HIV repertoires.

The J segment lost 4 bases and the V segment lost 0 bases, leaving 12 bases of the junction unmatched. CDR3 length: 18 amino acids. As concerns this clone: Its specificity is not known.

A v3.0 immunoSEQ assay was performed at survey level. TCRdb's table, derived via immunoSEQ multiplex PCR, lists solely in-frame clones and lacks some. The sample has approximately 30,000 clones; 86% are singletons. Participants with HIV, all of them, were treated in the United States. This material consisted of unsorted PBMCs, taken 0.8 years after starting antiretroviral therapy. The rearrangement links TRBV23-1 to TRBJ1-2, with 9 bases fitting TRBD1. TRBV23-1 is assigned to the ORF class and has an uncertain function. The receptor's source is a woman aged 25-40 years with HIV. This CDR3 is CASSQSRARGDRAYGYTF. The CDR3 nucleotides are TGCGCCAGCAGTCAATCTCGGGCCCGCGGGGACAGGGCCTATGGCTACACCTTC.